The present entry profiles one T cell receptor (beta chain) with its context. The data are from a study of blood T cell repertoires in COVID-19. Some clones are missing from TCRdb's copy, which holds only in-frame ones; the method was immunoSEQ multiplex PCR. The profile shows 150,000 to 200,000 clones, over 80% of them singletons. The J segment lost 4 bases and the V segment lost 5 bases, leaving 4 bases of the junction unmatched. Germline CDR1 is SGHTA and CDR2 is FQGTGA. The CDR3 has 13 amino acids. The gene calls are TRBV7-3 and TRBJ1-2, with 7 bases fitting TRBD1. The sequenced sample was peripheral blood. The origin of this receptor is a woman aged 55-69 years with acute or convalescent COVID-19. CDR3 coding DNA: TGTGCCAGCAGCGGGCAGGGGGGCTATGGCTACACCTTC. Its protein is CASSGQGGYGYTF.